The 10 T cell receptor beta chains reported below all come from one sample, sequenced in a study of T cell responses to AZD1222 COVID-19 vaccine. The table came from immunoSEQ multiplex PCR; TCRdb's copy has only in-frame clones and leaves some out. The sample lists fewer than 200,000 clones; around 89% were seen once. The source material was peripheral blood, sampled 28 days after the second AZD1222 dose. These receptors all stem from an adult who received the AZD1222 COVID-19 vaccine.

CDR3 sequence reads: CASSHNRGGYNEQFF. The DNA for the CDR3 is TGTGCCAGCAGCCATAACCGTGGGGGCTACAATGAGCAGTTCTTC. The chain carries TRBV9 and TRBJ2-1; D assignment may be TRBD1 or TRBD2 (5 bases each). The CDR3 contains 15 residues. Trimming took 4 bases from V and 3 from J, leaving 14 bases between them. Per germline, CDR1 SGDLS and CDR2 YYNGEE.

This chain connects TRBV7-8 to TRBJ2-7; D remains ambiguous. This CDR3 region has 17 residues. CDR1 SGHVS and CDR2 FQNEAQ come from the germline V gene. Trimming took off 3 bases at V and 2 bases at J, with 20 bases between the two ends. This chain's CDR3 is CASSFSSGARIPYEQYF. The CDR3 DNA reads TGTGCCAGCAGCTTTTCATCAGGCGCACGAATCCCCTACGAGCAGTACTTC.

V is TRBV6-5 and J is TRBJ2-1; D might be TRBD2 (5 bases). Per the germline V gene, CDR1 is MNHEY and CDR2 is SVGAGI. V was shortened by 3 bases and J by 0 bases, with 9 bases between the two germline ends. The CDR3 contains 15 residues. Written as DNA, the CDR3 is TGTGCCAGCAGTTATTCGGCGGGCTCCTACAATGAGCAGTTCTTC. Its translation: CASSYSAGSYNEQFF.

V is TRBV7-2 and J is TRBJ1-2; maybe TRBD1 (5 bases). Looked up from germline, CDR1 is SGHTA and CDR2 is FQGNSA. The V end lost 5 bases, the J end lost 4 bases, and 17 bases lay between the germline ends. The CDR3 is 15 residues long. CDR3 region: CASSPARVGLYGYTF. The CDR3 coding sequence is TGTGCCAGCAGCCCGGCTCGGGTGGGACTCTATGGCTACACCTTC.

V is TRBV7-3 and J is TRBJ2-4; a possible D gene is TRBD1 (7 bases). This CDR3 has 16 amino acids. From germline, CDR1 is SGHTA and CDR2 FQGTGA. V lost 5 bases, J lost 1 base, and 15 bases lay in between. DNA of the CDR3: TGTGCCAGCAGCCCCGAGCCAGGGGGGGCCAAAAACATTCAGTACTTC. Its translation is CASSPEPGGAKNIQYF.

This clone was seen only once. This chain uses TRBV3-1 (or the pseudogene TRBV3-2) with TRBJ1-1; tentatively, D is TRBD1 (5 bases). CDR1 LGHDT and CDR2 YNNKEL come from the germline V gene (reference sequence). V was clipped by 4 bases and J by 3 bases, with 12 bases between them. CDR3 length equals 14 residues. The DNA for the CDR3 is TGTGCCAGCAGCCCCTTCATACAGGACACTGAAGCTTTCTTT. As protein: CASSPFIQDTEAFF.

The chain is built from TRBV15 and TRBJ2-7; a possible D gene is TRBD2 (5 bases). The length of the CDR3 is 12 residues. V shed 1 base and J shed 5 bases, with 6 bases lying between them. Germline V CDR1 and CDR2: LNHNV, YYDKDF (reference sequence). The CDR3 nucleotides read TGTGCCACCAGCAGAGTCGGGGACGAGCAGTACTTC. Protein sequence: CATSRVGDEQYF.

This clone was counted a few times. This chain links TRBV12-5 with TRBJ1-1; TRBD1 agrees at 11 bases. CDR3 length: 15 amino acids. CDR1 is LGHNT and CDR2 is FRNRAP in the germline V gene. J gave up 4 bases and V 3 bases, and 4 bases lay outside the gene matches. The CDR3 nucleotides are TGTGCTAGTGGTTTTACCGGGACAGGGGGCACTGAAGCTTTCTTT. Encoded protein: CASGFTGTGGTEAFF.

This clone was seen a handful of times. The chain is built from TRBV5-1 and TRBJ2-7; D may match TRBD1 or TRBD2 (5 bases each). The CDR3 sequence is 16 residues long. Germline lookup yields CDR1 SGHRS and CDR2 YFSETQ. V lost 0 bases and J 4 bases, leaving 17 bases between the germline ends. Here the CDR3 DNA reads TGCGCCAGCAGCTTGGACGGGGCTGTTCTAAGGTACGAGCAGTACTTC. This codes for CASSLDGAVLRYEQYF.

The gene calls are TRBV21-1 and TRBJ1-6; TRBD1 reflects the table's D call only, with no check against the DNA. TRBV21-1 is labeled a pseudogene. The CDR3 covers 15 residues. The chain's CDR3 is CASSSRDRGNSPLHF. CDR3 bases: TGTGCCAGCAGCTCGAGGGACAGGGGGAATTCACCCCTCCACTTT.